Each of the 26 T cell receptor beta chains below was sequenced from the same sample in a study of CD8 T cells in Susac syndrome. With random hexamers, roughly 0.45 to 1 ug RNA was reverse transcribed. TCRdb passed the immunoSEQ multiplex PCR reads through MiXCR, listing each CDR3 protein once. This sample yields 120,000 or so distinct CDR3 sequences, of which around 94% are seen a single time; 0.095% to 0.15% belongs to the top ten. The sequenced material came from CD4+ T cells from PBMCs. The receptor source for this set is a human donor with multiple sclerosis.

The J gene is TRBJ2-7, the V gene TRBV27; 7 bases align to TRBD1. V dropped 5 bases and J dropped 3; count of bases not matched to a gene: 7. In germline, CDR1 is MNHEY, CDR2 SMNVEV (reference sequence). The CDR3 runs 14 residues. Here the CDR3 reads CASSRTGGLYEQYF. As DNA, the CDR3 is TGTGCCAGCAGTCGGACAGGAGGACTCTACGAGCAGTACTTC.

J is TRBJ2-3 and V is TRBV7-9; D may match TRBD1 or TRBD2 (5 bases each). In germline, CDR1 is SEHNR, CDR2 FQNEAQ (reference sequence). V was shortened by 4 bases and J by 4 bases, with 24 bases between the two germline ends. The CDR3 has 18 residues. The CDR3 sequence: CASSSTLGDVHRSDTQYF. CDR3 coding DNA: TGTGCCAGCAGCTCTACGCTGGGGGACGTCCACCGGTCAGATACGCAGTATTTT.

CDR3 in amino acids: CASSPPAGGYEQYF. CDR3 nucleotides: TGTGCCAGCTCACCACCCGCAGGGGGCTACGAGCAGTACTTC. J is TRBJ2-7 and V is TRBV18, with 7 bases lining up with TRBD1. The junction had 2 bases not matched to a gene; V was cut back by 0 bases and J by 3 bases. The CDR3 consists of 14 residues. Per germline, CDR1 KGHSH and CDR2 LQKENI.

The chain combines TRBV11-2 with TRBJ2-1, with 7 bases matching TRBD1. The CDR3 sequence is 17 residues long. Unmatched junction bases numbered 11, after V lost 3 bases and J lost 3 bases. Germline lookup yields CDR1 SGHAT and CDR2 FQNNGV. The CDR3 spells CASSFGYPGGYYNEQFF. CDR3 coding DNA: TGTGCCAGCAGCTTCGGGTATCCAGGGGGTTACTACAATGAGCAGTTCTTC.

The J gene is TRBJ2-5, the V gene TRBV19; possibly TRBD2 for D (6 bases). V shed 5 bases and J shed 2 bases, with 18 bases lying between them. The CDR3 is 16 residues long. Germline CDR1 reads LNHDA; CDR2 reads SQIVND (reference sequence). CDR3 nucleotides: TGTGCCAGTAGTCCCCGTTGGGTAGCGGTACAAGAGACCCAGTACTTC. Translated: CASSPRWVAVQETQYF. The full variable domain, its missing parts supplied by reference TRBV19 and TRBJ2-5, is DGGITQSPKYLFRKEGQNVTLSCEQNLNHDAMYWYRQDPGQGLRLIYYSQIVNDFQKGDIAEGYSVSREKKESFPLTVTSAQKNPTAFYLCASSPRWVAVQETQYFGPGTRLLVL.

CDR3 amino acids: CASSYEDRDYEQYF. CDR3 in DNA: TGTGCCAGCAGTTACGAGGACAGGGACTACGAGCAGTACTTC. The chain is built from TRBV6-5 and TRBJ2-7, with TRBD1 identical over 8 bases. V trimming: 2 bases; J trimming: 3 bases; junction bases outside the gene matches: 3. This CDR3 spans 14 amino acids. CDR1 MNHEY and CDR2 SVGAGI come from the germline V gene.

The chain joins TRBV7-2 to TRBJ2-3; possibly TRBD1 or TRBD2 for D (5 bases each). The V end lost 4 bases, the J end lost 1 base, and 12 bases lay between the germline ends. The CDR3 is made up of 15 amino acids. Germline V CDR1 and CDR2: SGHTA, FQGNSA. The CDR3 nucleotides are TGTGCCAGCAGCTGGGGCAGCGGAGGCACAGATACGCAGTATTTT. It codes for CASSWGSGGTDTQYF.

The CDR3 loop is CASAGAGVSSYNEQFF. CDR3 nucleotide sequence: TGTGCCAGCGCCGGTGCGGGAGTGAGCTCCTACAATGAGCAGTTCTTC. The chain employs TRBV28 and TRBJ2-1; 7 nucleotides line up with TRBD2. The CDR3 spans 16 residues. Germline V gene sequence: CDR1 MDHEN, CDR2 SYDVKM. J gave up 0 bases and V 8 bases, and 10 bases lay outside the gene matches.

The chain recombines TRBV5-1 with TRBJ2-2; TRBD2 matches at 12 bases. V shed 0 bases, J shed 7 bases, and the junction held 16 bases outside the gene matches. Germline V gene sequence: CDR1 SGHRS, CDR2 YFSETQ. This CDR3 is 20 amino acids long. The CDR3 here is CASSLARADRLAGDVGELFF. The DNA of the CDR3 is TGCGCCAGCAGCTTGGCCCGGGCGGATCGACTAGCGGGAGACGTCGGGGAGCTGTTTTTT.

The chain couples TRBV4-1 to TRBJ1-4; no reliable D call. This CDR3 contains 17 residues. Deletions cut 0 bases from V and 0 bases from J, with 11 bases between. Germline CDR1 is MGHRA and CDR2 is YSYEKL. The CDR3 region is CASSQDAILATNEKLFF. The CDR3 bases are TGCGCCAGCAGCCAAGATGCAATCCTTGCAACTAATGAAAAACTGTTTTTT.

The gene calls are TRBV5-5 and TRBJ1-2; D is uncertain. This CDR3 is built from 12 residues. V lost 3 bases to trimming and J lost 6 bases, with 9 bases between them. Germline V gene data show CDR1 as SGHKS and CDR2 as YYEKEE (reference sequence). CDR3 DNA sequence: TGTGCCAGCAGCTATGGTGGGGATGGCTACACCTTC. Protein sequence: CASSYGGDGYTF.

The gene calls are TRBV29-1 and TRBJ1-1; D is uncertain. The V end lost 7 bases, the J end lost 3 bases, and 9 bases lay between the germline ends. Germline lookup yields CDR1 SQVTM and CDR2 ANQGSEA. CDR3 length: 11 residues. DNA for the CDR3: TGCAGCGGGACGAGATACACTGAAGCTTTCTTT. It translates to CSGTRYTEAFF.

The chain is built from TRBV7-2 and TRBJ1-1; D might be TRBD1 (6 bases). Trimming removed 3 bases at V and 4 bases at J, with 12 bases between. The CDR3 sequence is 14 residues long. Germline V gives CDR1 SGHTA, CDR2 FQGNSA. The DNA for the CDR3 is TGTGCCAGCAGCTTGACAGGTTGGGGCACTGAAGCTTTCTTT. As protein: CASSLTGWGTEAFF.

V and J are TRBV3-1 and TRBJ2-1; 11 bases map to TRBD2. V lost 4 bases and J lost 9; bases outside the gene matches: 11. Germline V gene sequence: CDR1 LGHDT, CDR2 YNNKEL (reference sequence). The CDR3 runs to 16 residues. The CDR3 here is CASSPRSGRADSEQFF. CDR3 sequence (DNA): TGTGCCAGCAGCCCCCGTAGCGGGAGGGCCGATAGTGAGCAGTTCTTC.

This clonotype has a single count. This chain uses TRBV20-1 with TRBJ2-1; 11 bases are a match to TRBD2. Germline loops: CDR1 DFQATT, CDR2 SNEGSKA (reference sequence). V dropped 6 bases and J dropped 3; count of bases not matched to a gene: 4. The CDR3 spans 14 residues. The CDR3 region has the DNA TGCAGTGCCAATAGCGGGGGGGGCTACAATGAGCAGTTCTTC. It codes for CSANSGGGYNEQFF.

The sample holds a few counts of this clonotype. The chain recombines TRBV6-1 with TRBJ2-2, with TRBD1 matching 10 bases. The trim removed 5 bases at V and 6 bases at J, leaving 6 bases unmatched. The germline CDR1 and CDR2 sequences are MNHNS and SASEGT. This CDR3 spans 15 amino acids. CDR3 DNA sequence: TGTGCCAGCAGTCCCGGGACAGGGGTTCCCGGGGAGCTGTTTTTT. Translating gives CASSPGTGVPGELFF.

This sequence joins TRBV4-3 and TRBJ1-1; tentative D call: TRBD1 (5 bases). CDR3 length: 16 amino acids. Between the trimmed V and J ends, which lost 0 bases and 1 base, there was a span of 12 bases. Looked up from germline, CDR1 is LGHNA and CDR2 is YSLEER. DNA for the CDR3: TGCGCCAGCAGCCAAGATAGGGGACGGTGGAACACTGAAGCTTTCTTT. As protein: CASSQDRGRWNTEAFF.

The chain recombines TRBV3-1 with TRBJ1-6; D is uncertain. Per germline, CDR1 LGHDT and CDR2 YNNKEL (reference sequence). This CDR3 comprises 14 residues. V was trimmed by 1 base and J by 5 bases, leaving 6 bases between them. CDR3: CASSQVGDNSPLHF. The CDR3 nucleotides are TGTGCCAGCAGCCAAGTCGGAGATAATTCACCCCTCCACTTT.

This sequence joins TRBV12-3 or TRBV12-4 and TRBJ2-1; 10 bases fit TRBD2. This CDR3 region has 16 residues. With 5 bases clipped from V and 6 bases from J, the junction kept 10 bases outside the gene matches. The DNA for the CDR3 is TGTGCCAGCAGTCCCGTAGCGGGAGGCATTTCCAATGAGCAGTTCTTC. It yields the protein CASSPVAGGISNEQFF.

The V gene is TRBV6-2 or TRBV6-3, the J gene TRBJ1-1; no reliable D call. Germline V lookup: CDR1 MNHEY, CDR2 SVGEGT. The CDR3 is 12 residues long. Trimming cost V 9 bases and J 0 bases, with 8 bases left between them. CDR3 nucleotides: TGTGCCAGTTGGACGGTGAACACTGAAGCTTTCTTT. Translation gives CASWTVNTEAFF.

The chain couples TRBV20-1 to TRBJ2-7; the match to TRBD1 covers 9 bases. This CDR3 has 14 residues. In germline, CDR1 is DFQATT, CDR2 SNEGSKA (reference sequence). With V trimmed by 3 bases and J by 3 bases, 6 bases remained unmatched. The CDR3 bases are TGCAGTGCTAGTGGACAGGGGATACACTACGAGCAGTACTTC. It is translated as CSASGQGIHYEQYF.

This chain joins TRBV20-1 and TRBJ2-4; 7 bases are shared with TRBD1. V was pared by 3 bases and J by 4 bases, with 0 bases of the junction left unmatched. Germline CDR1 reads DFQATT; CDR2 reads SNEGSKA (reference sequence). This CDR3 has 12 residues. Here the CDR3 DNA reads TGCAGTGCTAGGGGACAGAAAAACATTCAGTACTTC. Residues: CSARGQKNIQYF.

The CDR3 loop is CSASAGASSNQPQHF. Here the CDR3 DNA reads TGCAGCGCGTCCGCGGGGGCCTCTAGCAATCAGCCCCAGCATTTT. The rearrangement joins TRBV29-1 to TRBJ1-5, with D tentatively TRBD1 (6 bases). This CDR3 spans 15 amino acids. CDR1 is SQVTM, CDR2 ANQGSEA, per germline. The germline V and J ends were trimmed by 7 bases and 0 bases, with 16 bases remaining between them.

The chain employs TRBV5-6 and TRBJ1-6, with 8 bases lining up with TRBD1. The junction had 0 bases not matched to a gene; V was cut back by 5 bases and J by 8 bases. CDR3 length: 12 residues. The V gene's germline CDR1 is SGHDT and CDR2 YYEEEE. The CDR3 DNA sequence: TGTGCCAGCAGGACAGGGGATTCACCCCTCCACTTT. Translated: CASRTGDSPLHF. Based on the CDR3 plus reference TRBV5-6 and TRBJ1-6, the full variable domain is DAGVTQSPTHLIKTRGQQVTLRCSPKSGHDTVSWYQQALGQGPQFIFQYYEEEERQRGNFPDRFSGHQFPNYSSELNVNALLLGDSALYLCASRTGDSPLHFGNGTRLTVT.

This clonotype came up a few times. J is TRBJ1-2 and V is TRBV2; 8 bases agree with TRBD1. Germline CDR1 reads SNHLY; CDR2 reads FYNNEI. Trimming removed 6 bases from V and 5 bases from J; junction bases left unmatched: 8. The CDR3 is 14 amino acids. As DNA, the CDR3 is TGTGCCAGCAGCGCAGGACAGGGCGGGTATGGCTACACCTTC. Protein sequence: CASSAGQGGYGYTF.

The chain combines TRBV6-5 with TRBJ2-6; 10 bases are a match to TRBD1. Trimming took 4 bases from V and 8 from J; bases not matched to a gene: 14. This CDR3 comprises 18 residues. The germline V gene has CDR1 MNHEY and CDR2 SVGAGI. CDR3 bases: TGTGCCAGCAGTTCCACCCTGGGACAGGGGTCCGGGACCAACGTCCTGACTTTC. As protein: CASSSTLGQGSGTNVLTF.